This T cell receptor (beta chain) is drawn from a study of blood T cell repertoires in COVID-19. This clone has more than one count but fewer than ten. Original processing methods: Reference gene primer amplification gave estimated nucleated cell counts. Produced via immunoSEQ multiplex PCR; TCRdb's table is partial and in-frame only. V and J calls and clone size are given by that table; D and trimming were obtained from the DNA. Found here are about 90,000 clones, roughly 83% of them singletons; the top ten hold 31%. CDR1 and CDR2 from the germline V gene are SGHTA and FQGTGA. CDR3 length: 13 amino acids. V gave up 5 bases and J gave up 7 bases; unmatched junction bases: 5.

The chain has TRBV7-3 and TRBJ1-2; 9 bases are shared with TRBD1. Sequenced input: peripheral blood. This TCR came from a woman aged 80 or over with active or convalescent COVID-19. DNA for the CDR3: TGTGCCAGCAGCGCCACAGGGGGCAGTGGCTACACCTTC. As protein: CASSATGGSGYTF.